These 19 T cell receptor beta chains share one sample of origin, sequenced in a study of identical twins. Using its own MiXCR run on the 5' RACE reads, TCRdb lists one record per CDR3 protein. Here the sample spans more than 400,000 distinct CDR3 sequences, approximately 16% being singletons. These data were likewise used in another study, on yellow fever vaccine responses in identical twins.

The sample taken for sequencing was CD4+ T cells sorted from blood. The receptors stem from a woman younger than 35 in good health.

This clonotype turned up a few times. This chain connects TRBV3-1 to TRBJ2-5; 8 positions agree with TRBD2. The V gene end was trimmed by 4 bases and the J gene end by 2 bases; junction bases not matched to a gene: 9. The CDR3 spans 16 residues. From germline, CDR1 is LGHDT and CDR2 YNNKEL (reference sequence). The CDR3 region has the DNA TGTGCCAGCAGCCCATCAGCGGGAGTGGGGCAAGAGACCCAGTACTTC. This sequence encodes CASSPSAGVGQETQYF.

The rearrangement links TRBV28 to TRBJ2-1; D perhaps matches TRBD2 (6 bases). Germline V gene sequence: CDR1 MDHEN, CDR2 SYDVKM. V dropped 6 bases and J dropped 9 bases, with 21 bases sitting between them. The CDR3 consists of 15 residues. The CDR3: CASSSTARGVGEQFF. The CDR3 nucleotides read TGTGCCAGCAGCTCGACTGCGCGGGGAGTAGGTGAGCAGTTCTTC.

The chain has TRBV9 and TRBJ2-1; 7 nucleotides match TRBD2. Per germline, CDR1 SGDLS and CDR2 YYNGEE. The CDR3 has 16 amino acids. V trimming: 3 bases; J trimming: 3 bases; junction bases outside the gene matches: 9. The CDR3 DNA is TGTGCCAGCAGCGGACTAGCTTCCTCTTTCTACAATGAGCAGTTCTTC. Translated, it gives CASSGLASSFYNEQFF.

This clonotype was counted between two and nine times. The chain couples TRBV5-1 to TRBJ2-3; 8 bases are shared with TRBD1. Germline values: CDR1 SGHRS, CDR2 YFSETQ. This CDR3 region has 14 residues. J was trimmed by 2 bases and V by 3 bases; bases with no gene match: 2. For the CDR3, the DNA is TGCGCCAGCAGCTCGGGACAGGACACAGATACGCAGTATTTT. It is translated as CASSSGQDTDTQYF.

This clonotype was found a few times. V gene TRBV29-1 combines with J gene TRBJ1-2, with D possibly TRBD1 on 6 matching bases. Trimming stripped 4 bases from V and 3 bases from J, with 12 bases between. Germline assignment: CDR1 SQVTM and CDR2 ANQGSEA. The CDR3 runs to 13 residues. In DNA, the CDR3 is TGCAGCGTTGCCGGGACAAGCTACTATGGCTACACCTTC. Protein sequence: CSVAGTSYYGYTF.

This chain connects TRBV5-1 to TRBJ2-1; 12 bases align to TRBD2. CDR3 length equals 16 residues. Germline values: CDR1 SGHRS, CDR2 YFSETQ. J was trimmed by 7 bases and V by 1 base; bases with no gene match: 6. The CDR3 nucleotides read TGCGCCAGCAGCTTGATACCGACTAGCGGGAGTAATGAGCAGTTCTTC. This gives the protein CASSLIPTSGSNEQFF.

This clonotype has just a few counts. The rearrangement links TRBV6-5 to TRBJ2-3, with 9 bases matching TRBD1. V shed 4 bases, J shed 2 bases, and the junction held 7 bases outside the gene matches. Germline CDR1 and CDR2: MNHEY and SVGAGI. The CDR3 is 16 residues long. This CDR3 is CASSSPGTGPTDTQYF. DNA of the CDR3: TGTGCCAGCAGTTCGCCCGGGACAGGGCCCACAGATACGCAGTATTTT.

This chain joins TRBV20-1 and TRBJ2-7; D possibly corresponds to TRBD1 (6 bases). CDR1 is DFQATT, CDR2 SNEGSKA, per germline (reference sequence). The CDR3 spans 14 residues. Trimming pared 0 bases from V and 3 bases from J, leaving 12 bases between. DNA of the CDR3: TGCAGTGCTAGAGATCCAGGGGCGAGCTACGAGCAGTACTTC. Residues: CSARDPGASYEQYF.

V and J are TRBV5-1 and TRBJ2-3; 7 bases agree with TRBD1. Germline V gene lookup returns CDR1 SGHRS and CDR2 YFSETQ. The trim removed 4 bases at V and 2 bases at J, leaving 7 bases unmatched. The CDR3 loop spans 15 amino acids. The CDR3 sequence: CASSPGQLNTDTQYF. CDR3 nucleotide sequence: TGCGCCAGCAGCCCGGGACAGCTTAACACAGATACGCAGTATTTT. Full variable domain (missing parts from reference TRBV5-1 and TRBJ2-3): KAGVTQTPRYLIKTRGQQVTLSCSPISGHRSVSWYQQTPGQGLQFLFEYFSETQRNKGNFPGRFSGRQFSNSRSEMNVSTLELGDSALYLCASSPGQLNTDTQYFGPGTRLTVL.

This clonotype has just one count. The CDR3 is CASSAANQETQYF. For the CDR3, the DNA is TGTGCCAGCAGCGCCGCAAACCAAGAGACCCAGTACTTC. The chain combines TRBV9 with TRBJ2-5; D gene ambiguous. This CDR3 contains 13 residues. Trimming removed 3 bases from V and 0 bases from J, with 6 bases in between. Germline CDR1 SGDLS, CDR2 YYNGEE.

The chain combines TRBV3-1 with TRBJ1-2, with D unresolved. Trimming stripped 0 bases from V and 2 bases from J, with 10 bases between. The CDR3 is made up of 15 amino acids. The germline V gene has CDR1 LGHDT and CDR2 YNNKEL (reference sequence). The CDR3 DNA reads as TGTGCCAGCAGCCAAGATCGGACGGGGAACTATGGCTACACCTTC. It encodes CASSQDRTGNYGYTF.

The table lists this clonotype with a few counts. V and J are TRBV18 and TRBJ1-1, with TRBD1 identical over 8 bases. Trimming took 3 bases from V and 1 from J; bases not matched to a gene: 7. There are 16 residues in the CDR3. The germline CDR1 and CDR2 sequences are KGHSH and LQKENI. CDR3 sequence: CASSPLGQGANTEAFF. As DNA, the CDR3 is TGTGCCAGCTCACCGCTTGGGCAGGGGGCGAACACTGAAGCTTTCTTT.

Ten or more counts support this clonotype. The chain couples TRBV5-6 to TRBJ2-2, with D uncertain. V lost 1 base to trimming and J lost 5 bases, with 9 bases between them. The germline V gene has CDR1 SGHDT and CDR2 YYEEEE. The CDR3 is made up of 14 amino acids. CDR3 in amino acids: CASSLRMGTGELFF. The CDR3 DNA is TGTGCCAGCAGCTTGCGGATGGGGACCGGGGAGCTGTTTTTT.

The chain joins TRBV5-1 to TRBJ2-1, with 11 nucleotides matching TRBD2. Germline V gene data show CDR1 as SGHRS and CDR2 as YFSETQ. This CDR3 is 17 amino acids long. The J segment lost 5 bases and the V segment lost 0 bases, leaving 7 bases of the junction unmatched. The CDR3 coding sequence is TGCGCCAGCAGCTTGGGACTAGCGGGGCCGCGAGACAATGAGCAGTTCTTC. Its translation: CASSLGLAGPRDNEQFF.

This clonotype has a handful of counts. V gene TRBV19 combines with J gene TRBJ1-5; no definite D call. This CDR3 has 12 residues. V lost 9 bases to trimming and J lost 3 bases, with 9 bases between them. Germline V gives CDR1 LNHDA, CDR2 SQIVND (reference sequence). The CDR3 loop reads CASRLHNQPQHF. Here the CDR3 DNA reads TGTGCCAGCCGACTGCACAATCAGCCCCAGCATTTT.

This clonotype turned up a few times. This chain links TRBV14 with TRBJ1-6; 9 bases fit TRBD1. Germline V lookup: CDR1 SGHDN, CDR2 FVKESK. The trim removed 4 bases at V and 9 bases at J, leaving 7 bases unmatched. CDR3 size: 15 residues. CDR3: CASSLFGQGLSPLHF. Here the CDR3 DNA reads TGTGCCAGCAGCCTATTCGGACAGGGGCTTTCACCCCTCCACTTT.

This clonotype turned up a few times. As DNA, the CDR3 is TGTGCCAGCAGTCCCGCCCTGGCACGGTACGAGCAGTACGTC. Translation: CASSPALARYEQYV. The genes are TRBV6-2 or TRBV6-3 and TRBJ2-7; D remains ambiguous. This CDR3 contains 14 residues. CDR1 and CDR2 (germline): MNHEY, SVGEGT. Trimming removed 5 bases at V and 4 bases at J, with 15 bases between.

This clonotype appeared a few times. The CDR3 DNA follows: TGCAGCGTTGACCAAAGGGTAGCTAACAATGAGCAGTTCTTC. Translated, it gives CSVDQRVANNEQFF. V gene TRBV29-1 combines with J gene TRBJ2-1; D call uncertain. Germline V gives CDR1 SQVTM, CDR2 ANQGSEA. Trimming took off 3 bases at V and 5 bases at J, with 14 bases between the two ends. The length of the CDR3 is 14 residues.

This clonotype was observed at least ten times. The V and J genes are TRBV12-3 or TRBV12-4 and TRBJ2-2; 7 bases are a match to TRBD2. V was clipped by 8 bases and J by 5 bases; unmatched bases: 8. The CDR3 length is 14 residues. CDR3 protein: CASGKRDVTGELFF. DNA for the CDR3: TGTGCCAGCGGGAAGCGGGACGTGACCGGGGAGCTGTTTTTT.